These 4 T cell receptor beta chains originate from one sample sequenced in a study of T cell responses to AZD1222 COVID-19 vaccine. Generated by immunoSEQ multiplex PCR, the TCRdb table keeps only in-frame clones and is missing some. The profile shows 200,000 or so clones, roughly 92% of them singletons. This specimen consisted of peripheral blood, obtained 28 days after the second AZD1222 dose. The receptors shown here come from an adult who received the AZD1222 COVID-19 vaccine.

CDR3 DNA: TGTGCCAGCAGCTCCCGGGGGGCAGGGGCTACTGAAGCTTTCTTT. The encoded protein is CASSSRGAGATEAFF. The chain carries TRBV5-6 and TRBJ1-1; possible D gene TRBD1, 6 bases. CDR1 is SGHDT, CDR2 YYEEEE, per germline. Trimming took 3 bases from V and 5 from J, leaving 17 bases between them. CDR3 length equals 15 residues.

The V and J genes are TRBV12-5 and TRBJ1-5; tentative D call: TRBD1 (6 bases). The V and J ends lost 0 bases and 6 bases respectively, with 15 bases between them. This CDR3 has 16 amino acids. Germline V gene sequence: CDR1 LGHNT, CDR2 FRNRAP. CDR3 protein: CASGLVTAGAGQPQHF. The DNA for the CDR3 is TGTGCTAGTGGTTTGGTCACGGCGGGGGCTGGTCAGCCCCAGCATTTT.

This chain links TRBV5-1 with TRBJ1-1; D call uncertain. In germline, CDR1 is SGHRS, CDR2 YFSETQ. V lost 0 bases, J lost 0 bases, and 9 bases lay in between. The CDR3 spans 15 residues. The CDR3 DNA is TGCGCCAGCAGCTTGGAACAGCCCTTGAACACTGAAGCTTTCTTT. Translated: CASSLEQPLNTEAFF.

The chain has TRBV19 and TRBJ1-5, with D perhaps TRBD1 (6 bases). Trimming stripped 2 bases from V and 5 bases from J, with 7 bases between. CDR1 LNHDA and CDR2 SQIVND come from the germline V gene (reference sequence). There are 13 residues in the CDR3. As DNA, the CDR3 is TGTGCCAGTAGTATACAGGGGCATCAGCCCCAGCATTTT. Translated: CASSIQGHQPQHF.